This T cell receptor beta chain was recorded in a study of blood T cell repertoires in COVID-19. Authors' processing steps: The authors estimated nucleated cell counts from reference gene primer amplification. The repertoire was sequenced with immunoSEQ multiplex PCR; TCRdb's copy has only in-frame clones and lacks some. For V, J and clone size, that table is used; D and trimming come from the DNA. The table records a few hundred thousand clones, around 83% of them present only once. This clone appeared a few times. Germline values: CDR1 SGHAT, CDR2 FQDESV (reference sequence). This CDR3 contains 12 residues. Trimming left V 3 bases short and J 5 bases short, with 6 bases between.

The sample consisted of peripheral blood. The chain combines TRBV11-1 with TRBJ2-3; D unresolved. This TCR came from a woman aged 45-60 years with COVID-19, enrolled during active disease. Written as DNA, the CDR3 is TGTGCCAGCAGCTTCTCTAAAGATACGCAGTATTTT. Amino acid sequence: CASSFSKDTQYF.